This paragraph covers one T cell receptor beta chain sequence. Its antigen is not identified. The germline V gene encodes CDR1 SGHAT and CDR2 FQNNGV. This CDR3 is 14 amino acids long. V dropped 5 bases and J dropped 9 bases, with 17 bases sitting between them. This sample is drawn from a study of OX40 agonist ivuxolimab in advanced cancers. Overall study findings and caveats: The mean number of expanded clones was higher in CD8+ T cells than in CD4+. In the expanded peripheral T cells, antigen specificity was never determined.

Data came from immunoSEQ multiplex PCR; TCRdb stores just in-frame clones and leaves some out. The profile shows around 31,000 clones, about 86% of them singletons. The clonotype originates from an adult with an advanced solid tumor such as melanoma, head and neck, liver or kidney cancer. The chain uses TRBV11-2 and TRBJ2-1; perhaps TRBD1 as D (5 bases). Sequences were derived from CD4+ or CD8+ T cells sorted from blood, sampled in a trial of the OX40 agonist ivuxolimab. In DNA form, the CDR3 reads TGTGCCAGCAGCCCGCTTTTTTCTGGGGCTGAGCAGTTCTTC. Its translation: CASSPLFSGAEQFF.